The rows below give T cell receptor beta chains drawn from one sample of a study of identical twins. Each CDR3 protein is one row after TCRdb ran MiXCR on the 5' RACE reads. The table records approximately 630,000 distinct CDR3 sequences, roughly 7.1% of them present only once. The data were also submitted as part of a second study, on yellow fever vaccine responses in identical twins.

Input material: PBMCs. These receptors came from a young woman in good health. Both conserved end residues are part of each CDR3. Part of the rows lack a size; the others show once, few, many or a class for expanded clones.

V: TRBV12-3/TRBV12-4; size: many; CDR3: CASSLAGFQETQYF
V: TRBV7-8; size: NA; CDR3: CASSSTTDTDTQYF
V: TRBV5-1; size: NA; CDR3: CASSLEGDRQPQHF
V: TRBV5-1; size: NA; CDR3: CASSLPDVTGELFF
V: TRBV7-6; size: few; CDR3: CASSLESGSSGRFYEQYF
V: TRBV12-3/TRBV12-4; size: few; CDR3: CASSLSGTSTETQYF
V: TRBV10-2; size: NA; CDR3: CASSESGSGYEQYF
V: TRBV12-3/TRBV12-4; size: few; CDR3: CASSPPWGRAPETQYF
V: TRBV7-8; size: many; CDR3: CASSQMSGDSYTGELFF
V: TRBV13; size: few; CDR3: CASSLARQGWVETQYF
V: TRBV7-7; size: NA; CDR3: CASSRLVQETQYF
V: TRBV7-9; size: many; CDR3: CASSLARVDTQYF
V: TRBV7-9; size: NA; CDR3: CASSSDRSNEKLFF
V: TRBV5-1; size: NA; CDR3: CASREGSSYEQYF
V: TRBV10-3; size: many; CDR3: CAINAGIQETQYF
V: TRBV5-1; size: few; CDR3: CASSERSGALAKNIQYF
V: TRBV10-3; size: many; CDR3: CAIGRETYNEQFF
V: TRBV7-9; size: few; CDR3: CASSWGLAGVAGELFF
V: TRBV19; size: NA; CDR3: CASSIGGVYSYNEQFF
V: TRBV12-3/TRBV12-4; size: NA; CDR3: CASSFGRLGLGETQYF
V: TRBV4-1; size: many; CDR3: CASSQGITSGNTIYF
V: TRBV5-1; size: many; CDR3: CASSFALVGLAGDTGELFF
V: TRBV29-1; size: NA; CDR3: CSVERGQSTDTQYF
V: TRBV11-2; size: many; CDR3: CASSSGRGIPLNTEAFF
V: TRBV27; size: NA; CDR3: CAKMAGSYEQYF
V: TRBV3-1; size: NA; CDR3: CASSPSVGPTEAFF
V: TRBV20-1; size: few; CDR3: CSASPTRGTNEKLFF
V: TRBV6-1; size: NA; CDR3: CASSPMAGGPGDTQYF
V: TRBV7-8; size: NA; CDR3: CASSSRDRGFQETQYF
V: TRBV5-1; size: many; CDR3: CASSLSTVAGGNEQFF
V: TRBV6-5; size: few; CDR3: CASSYGNNQPQHF
V: TRBV28; size: few; CDR3: CASNGVGTPFEQYF
V: TRBV15; size: few; CDR3: CATLPGPSGRNEQFF
V: TRBV9; size: many; CDR3: CASSLGLAGELFF
V: TRBV11-2; size: NA; CDR3: CASSPAGLAGPGTGELFF
V: TRBV6-2/TRBV6-3; size: NA; CDR3: CASGTGSLQYF
V: TRBV20-1; size: NA; CDR3: CSAPNPLAGGEETQYF
V: TRBV15; size: few; CDR3: CATSRGQGNTEAFF
V: TRBV27; size: NA; CDR3: CASSYTGTSGTSVAKQYF
V: TRBV20-1; size: NA; CDR3: CSARVTSGGGQYF
V: TRBV5-1; size: many; CDR3: CASSLYRGTEEKLFF
V: TRBV28; size: few; CDR3: CASKSPASGRARSYEQYF
V: TRBV2; size: few; CDR3: CASSGGREGQYSAFF
V: TRBV6-1; size: many; CDR3: CASSPGQGATEAFF
V: TRBV10-3; size: many; CDR3: CAISEGQVNTEAFF
V: TRBV2; size: NA; CDR3: CASKSIWREGQEVNEQFF
V: TRBV7-9; size: few; CDR3: CASSPARGDNEQFF
V: TRBV3-1; size: many; CDR3: CASSQDRYTQYF
V: TRBV12-3/TRBV12-4; size: NA; CDR3: CASSPRLATTYEQYF
V: TRBV11-3; size: NA; CDR3: CASSSGGGAYEQFF
V: TRBV2; size: NA; CDR3: CASSDRGGDTQYF
V: TRBV5-1; size: many; CDR3: CASSLVGQGTNYEQYF